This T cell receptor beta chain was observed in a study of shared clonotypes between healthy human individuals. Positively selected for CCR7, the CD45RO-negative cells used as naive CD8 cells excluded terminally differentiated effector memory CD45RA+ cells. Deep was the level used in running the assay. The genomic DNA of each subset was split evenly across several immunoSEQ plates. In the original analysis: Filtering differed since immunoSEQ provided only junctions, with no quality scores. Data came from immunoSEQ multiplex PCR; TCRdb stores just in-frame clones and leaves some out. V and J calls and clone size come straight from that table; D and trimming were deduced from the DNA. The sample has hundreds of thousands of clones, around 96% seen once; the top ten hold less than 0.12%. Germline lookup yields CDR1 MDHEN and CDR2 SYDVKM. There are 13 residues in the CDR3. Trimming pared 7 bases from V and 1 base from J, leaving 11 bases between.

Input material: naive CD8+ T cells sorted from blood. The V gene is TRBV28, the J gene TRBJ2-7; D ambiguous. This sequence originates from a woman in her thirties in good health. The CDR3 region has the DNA TGTGCCAGCACCGAAGACATTTCCTACGAGCAGTACTTC. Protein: CASTEDISYEQYF.